This T cell receptor (beta chain) appears in the sequencing data of a study of shared clonotypes between healthy human individuals. Study outcomes and limitations: Exclusively blood specimens were collected; tissue repertoires likely differ.

In the sorted-subset replicate PCRs, 150 to 200 ng DNA, 29,000 or so T cell genomes, was used. Repertoires were generated with immunoSEQ multiplex PCR, while TCRdb's copy carries only in-frame clones and drops some. The sample carries some 2,500,000 clones, more than 85% recorded once. This clone was picked up one time. The antigen remains undetermined. The split of CD4+ cells yielded CD45RA+ naive and CD45RA-negative memory subsets. The sequence derives from a man between 18 and 35 years old in good health. Some clones in this sample may be carry-over from other donors' samples. Material: naive CD4+ T cells from PBMCs. Subset reported: CD45RA+ positively selected.

The CDR3 DNA sequence: TGTGCCAGCCGGGTCCTACGGAATTCACCCCTCCACTTT. Amino acid sequence: CASRVLRNSPLHF. V gene TRBV28 combines with J gene TRBJ1-6; no reliable D call. Germline V gene lookup returns CDR1 MDHEN and CDR2 SYDVKM. CDR3 length equals 13 residues. The V end was cut by 8 bases, the J end by 7 bases, with 12 bases between.